Listed below are T cell receptor beta chains from one sample, sequenced in a study of OX40 agonist ivuxolimab in advanced cancers. Sequencing used immunoSEQ multiplex PCR; TCRdb keeps in-frame clones, though not all of them. The sample comprises about 62,000 clones, 90% to 95% of which are singletons, and over 10% rests with the top ten. Source: CD4+ or CD8+ T cells sorted from blood, taken in a trial of the OX40 agonist ivuxolimab. All receptors derive from an adult with an advanced solid tumor such as melanoma, head and neck, liver or kidney cancer. Both conserved end residues are trimmed from each CDR3.

12 TRBV13 ASSLKGGNQPQH
11 TRBV5-6 ASSRGGQNEQF
12 TRBV10-3 AIRTLTVHQPQH
11 TRBV2 ASLGTSANEQF
10 TRBV5-6 ASSWPMGEQY
14 TRBV4-1 ASSQENRVGTDTQY
14 TRBV4-3 ASSQDSVAGNYGYT
13 TRBV4-2 ASSQDPAGSYGYT
12 TRBV6-5 ASSYQRGHTEAF
11 TRBV5-6 ASHPGLAGVEF
15 TRBV9 ASSVVVAGEGADTQY
15 TRBV4-2 ASSYSSGTSGFYEQY
13 TRBV7-3 ASSFSGGPYNEQF
10 TRBV27 ASSLDYNEQF
11 TRBV29-1 SVVYPNTGELF
10 TRBV7-3 ASSSASDTQY
10 TRBV29-1 SAAPSDYEQY
16 TRBV7-6 ASSHGWDRNSGANVLT
12 TRBV6-1 ASSEGPENYGYT
12 TRBV5-6 ASSFGMTEGGYT
12 TRBV19 ASSMGYVIYEAF
12 TRBV7-9 ASSPDGNMDIQY
11 TRBV4-2 ASSPGGAGGYT
16 TRBV27 ASSLFWTSGVSYNEQF
12 TRBV15 ATSRLDGSYEQY
12 TRBV6-5 ASRERQGLQPQH
11 TRBV6-1 ASSPETAGELF
13 TRBV5-1 ASRLGTGYLYEQY
12 TRBV5-4 ASSGRQGIYEQY
9 TRBV25-1 ASSEGGVSF
12 TRBV2 ASSDETGPYEQY
12 TRBV6-5 ASGPGGLGFGYT
12 TRBV6-1 ASSDRAMNTEAF
11 TRBV9 ASSVRRGNEQF
10 TRBV19 ASSIGAGEQY
14 TRBV6-5 ASSYLLSGGRTPLH
13 TRBV9 ASSVVKRSTDTQY